The sequence of this TCR beta chain was determined in a study of spatial heterogeneity in lung cancer. The germline CDR1 and CDR2 sequences are LNHNV and YYDKDF (reference sequence). The CDR3 is made up of 13 amino acids. This clonotype occurred many times. Mismatch with germline at one junction end may stem from a read error. The time point here: sample taken at primary tumor resection. Tumor, nontumor lung or frozen PBMC supplied whole RNA that was sequenced unsorted. TCRdb called the 5' RACE reads again in MiXCR, with one record for every CDR3 protein. The sample consists of 50,000 to 65,000 distinct CDR3 sequences, more than 7% of them appearing once.

The sequencing used PBMCs, collected at surgery. The V gene is TRBV15, the J gene TRBJ1-1; 7 positions match TRBD1. This TCR came from a female donor with early-stage non-small cell lung cancer. The CDR3 nucleotides are TGTGCCACCAGGAGAGGGACAGACACTGAAGCTTTCTTT. Its protein product is CATRRGTDTEAFF.